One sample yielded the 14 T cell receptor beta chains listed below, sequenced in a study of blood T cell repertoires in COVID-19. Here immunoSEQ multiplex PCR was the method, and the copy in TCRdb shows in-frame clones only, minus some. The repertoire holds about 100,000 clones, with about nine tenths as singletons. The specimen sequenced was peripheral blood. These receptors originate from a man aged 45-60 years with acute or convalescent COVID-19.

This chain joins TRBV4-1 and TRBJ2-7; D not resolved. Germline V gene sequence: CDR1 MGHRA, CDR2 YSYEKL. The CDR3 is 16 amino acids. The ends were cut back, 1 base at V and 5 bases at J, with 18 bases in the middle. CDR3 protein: CASSQAGGFPSDEQYF. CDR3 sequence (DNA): TGCGCCAGCAGCCAAGCGGGTGGCTTCCCGAGCGACGAGCAGTACTTC.

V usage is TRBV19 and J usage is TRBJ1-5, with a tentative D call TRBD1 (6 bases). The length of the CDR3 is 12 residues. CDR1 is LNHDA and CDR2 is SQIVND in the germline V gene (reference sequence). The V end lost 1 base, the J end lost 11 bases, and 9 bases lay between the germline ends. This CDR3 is CASSIGDTSQHF. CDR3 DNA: TGTGCCAGTAGTATAGGGGACACGTCCCAGCATTTT. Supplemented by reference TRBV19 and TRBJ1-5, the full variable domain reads DGGITQSPKYLFRKEGQNVTLSCEQNLNHDAMYWYRQDPGQGLRLIYYSQIVNDFQKGDIAEGYSVSREKKESFPLTVTSAQKNPTAFYLCASSIGDTSQHFGDGTRLSIL.

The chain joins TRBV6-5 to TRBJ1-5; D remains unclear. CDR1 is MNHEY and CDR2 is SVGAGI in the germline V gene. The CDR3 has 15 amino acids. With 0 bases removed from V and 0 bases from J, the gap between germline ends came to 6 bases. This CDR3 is CASSYSRYSNQPQHF. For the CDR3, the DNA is TGTGCCAGCAGTTACTCGAGGTATAGCAATCAGCCCCAGCATTTT.

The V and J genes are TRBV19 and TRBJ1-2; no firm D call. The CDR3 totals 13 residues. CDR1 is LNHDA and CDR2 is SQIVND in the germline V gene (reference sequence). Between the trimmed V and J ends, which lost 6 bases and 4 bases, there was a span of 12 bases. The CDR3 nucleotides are TGTGCCAGTAGCCGTACCCCTATCTATGGCTACACCTTC. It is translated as CASSRTPIYGYTF.

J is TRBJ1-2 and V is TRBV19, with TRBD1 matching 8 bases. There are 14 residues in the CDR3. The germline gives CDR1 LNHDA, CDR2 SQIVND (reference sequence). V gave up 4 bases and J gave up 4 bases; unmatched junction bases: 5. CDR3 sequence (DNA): TGTGCCAGTAGTACCCGGGGACAGGTCTATGGCTACACCTTC. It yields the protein CASSTRGQVYGYTF.

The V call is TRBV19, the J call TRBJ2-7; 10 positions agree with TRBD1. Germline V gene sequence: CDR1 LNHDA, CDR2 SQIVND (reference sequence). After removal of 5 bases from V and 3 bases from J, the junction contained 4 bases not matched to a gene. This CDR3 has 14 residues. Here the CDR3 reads CASSSGTGVYEQYF. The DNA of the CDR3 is TGTGCCAGTAGTTCAGGGACAGGGGTCTACGAGCAGTACTTC. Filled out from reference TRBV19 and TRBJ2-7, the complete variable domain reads DGGITQSPKYLFRKEGQNVTLSCEQNLNHDAMYWYRQDPGQGLRLIYYSQIVNDFQKGDIAEGYSVSREKKESFPLTVTSAQKNPTAFYLCASSSGTGVYEQYFGPGTRLTVT.

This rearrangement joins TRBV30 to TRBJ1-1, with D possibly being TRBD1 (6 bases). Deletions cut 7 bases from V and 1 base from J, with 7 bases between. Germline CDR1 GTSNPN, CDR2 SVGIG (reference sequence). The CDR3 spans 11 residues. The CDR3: CALQGNTEAFF. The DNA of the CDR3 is TGTGCCTTACAGGGGAACACTGAAGCTTTCTTT.

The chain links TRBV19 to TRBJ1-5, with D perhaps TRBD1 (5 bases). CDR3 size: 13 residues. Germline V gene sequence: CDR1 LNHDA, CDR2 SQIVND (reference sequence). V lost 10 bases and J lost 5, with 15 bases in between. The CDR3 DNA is TGTGCCACCTTAGACAGATCCGATCAGCCCCAGCATTTT. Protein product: CATLDRSDQPQHF.

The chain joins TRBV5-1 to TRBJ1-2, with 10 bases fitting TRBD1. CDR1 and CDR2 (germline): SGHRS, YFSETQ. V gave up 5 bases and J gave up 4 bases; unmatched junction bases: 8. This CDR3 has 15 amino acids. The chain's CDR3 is CASRPGQGSSYGYTF. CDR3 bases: TGCGCCAGCAGACCGGGACAGGGGAGCTCCTATGGCTACACCTTC. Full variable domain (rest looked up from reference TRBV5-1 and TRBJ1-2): KAGVTQTPRYLIKTRGQQVTLSCSPISGHRSVSWYQQTPGQGLQFLFEYFSETQRNKGNFPGRFSGRQFSNSRSEMNVSTLELGDSALYLCASRPGQGSSYGYTFGSGTRLTVV.

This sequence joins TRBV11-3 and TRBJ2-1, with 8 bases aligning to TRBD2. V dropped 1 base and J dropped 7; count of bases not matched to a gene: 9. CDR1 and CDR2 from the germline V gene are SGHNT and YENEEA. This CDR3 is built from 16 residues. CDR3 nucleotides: TGTGCCAGCAGCTTAGTCTCAGCGGGGGTTTTGAATGAGCAGTTCTTC. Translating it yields CASSLVSAGVLNEQFF.

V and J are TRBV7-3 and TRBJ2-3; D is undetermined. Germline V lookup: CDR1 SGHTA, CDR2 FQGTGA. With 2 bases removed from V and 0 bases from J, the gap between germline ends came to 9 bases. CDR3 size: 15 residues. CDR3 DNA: TGTGCCAGCAGCTTAGTCGCCGGGAGCACAGATACGCAGTATTTT. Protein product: CASSLVAGSTDTQYF. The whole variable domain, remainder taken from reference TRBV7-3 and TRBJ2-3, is GAGVSQTPSNKVTEKGKYVELRCDPISGHTALYWYRQSLGQGPEFLIYFQGTGAADDSGLPNDRFFAVRPEGSVSTLKIQRTERGDSAVYLCASSLVAGSTDTQYFGPGTRLTVL.

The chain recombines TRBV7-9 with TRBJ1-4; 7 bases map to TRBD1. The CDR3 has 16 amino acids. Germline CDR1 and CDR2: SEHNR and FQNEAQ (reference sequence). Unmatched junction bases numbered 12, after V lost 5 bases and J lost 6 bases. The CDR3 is CASSLGDSLSHEKLFF. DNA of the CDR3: TGTGCCAGCAGCCTGGGGGACAGTCTTAGCCATGAAAAACTGTTTTTT.

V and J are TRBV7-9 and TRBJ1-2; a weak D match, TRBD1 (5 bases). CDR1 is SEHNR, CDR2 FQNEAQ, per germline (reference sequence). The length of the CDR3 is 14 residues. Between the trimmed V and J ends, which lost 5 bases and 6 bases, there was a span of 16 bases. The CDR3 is CASSELQDDHGYTF. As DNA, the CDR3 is TGTGCCAGCAGCGAATTACAGGACGACCATGGCTACACCTTC.

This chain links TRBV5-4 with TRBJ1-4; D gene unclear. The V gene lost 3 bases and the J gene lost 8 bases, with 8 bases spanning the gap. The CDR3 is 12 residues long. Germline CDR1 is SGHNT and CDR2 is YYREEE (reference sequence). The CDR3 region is CASSSPREKLFF. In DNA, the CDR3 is TGTGCCAGCAGCTCCCCGAGAGAAAAACTGTTTTTT.